Below, 23 T cell receptor beta chains from the same sample are listed, as sequenced in a study of blood T cell repertoires in COVID-19. Data came from immunoSEQ multiplex PCR; TCRdb stores just in-frame clones and leaves some out. The sample records about 110,000 clones, roughly 75% being singletons. Sequenced sample: peripheral blood. These receptors were collected from a human donor in a cohort sampled during active or convalescent COVID-19.

The V gene is TRBV7-2, the J gene TRBJ2-3; 10 bases map to TRBD2. The CDR3 runs to 16 residues. CDR1 and CDR2 from the germline V gene are SGHTA and FQGNSA. Losses at the gene ends were 5 bases for V and 1 base for J; bases not matched to a gene: 6. CDR3 amino acids: CASSVPSGGRTDTQYF. CDR3 nucleotide sequence: TGTGCCAGCAGCGTCCCTAGCGGGGGCCGCACAGATACGCAGTATTTT.

This chain links TRBV20-1 with TRBJ1-6; the match to TRBD1 covers 7 bases. J was trimmed by 5 bases and V by 3 bases; bases with no gene match: 4. CDR3 length equals 14 residues. Germline values: CDR1 DFQATT, CDR2 SNEGSKA (reference sequence). The DNA of the CDR3 is TGCAGTGCTAGTGGGGACAGAGATAATTCACCCCTCCACTTT. Translating it yields CSASGDRDNSPLHF.

This sequence joins TRBV19 and TRBJ1-1; maybe TRBD1 (5 bases). With 3 bases removed from V and 4 bases from J, the gap between germline ends came to 18 bases. This CDR3 contains 16 residues. The germline CDR1 and CDR2 sequences are LNHDA and SQIVND (reference sequence). The CDR3 nucleotides are TGTGCCAGTAGTATGATTCGTGGTGGAGGGGTCACTGAAGCTTTCTTT. Its translation: CASSMIRGGGVTEAFF.

The V gene is TRBV18, the J gene TRBJ2-7; 10 bases fit TRBD1. Germline CDR1 is KGHSH and CDR2 is LQKENI. Trimming at V came to 2 bases and at J to 0 bases, leaving 7 bases not matched to a gene. The CDR3 has 17 residues. The chain's CDR3 is CASSPSTGGLHSYEQYF. The DNA of the CDR3 is TGTGCCAGCTCACCATCGACAGGGGGCCTCCACTCCTACGAGCAGTACTTC.

The chain carries TRBV3-1 (or the pseudogene TRBV3-2) and TRBJ1-2; no clear D. Between the trimmed V and J ends, which lost 1 base and 2 bases, there was a span of 11 bases. This CDR3 is built from 15 residues. Germline V gene lookup returns CDR1 LGHDT and CDR2 YNNKEL (reference sequence). CDR3 bases: TGTGCCAGCAGCCAAGTCGGCGGGCGAAACTATGGCTACACCTTC. Amino acids: CASSQVGGRNYGYTF.

The V gene is TRBV7-9, the J gene TRBJ2-7, with 8 nucleotides matching TRBD2. The J segment lost 0 bases and the V segment lost 5 bases, leaving 15 bases of the junction unmatched. This CDR3 has 18 residues. Germline CDR1 is SEHNR and CDR2 is FQNEAQ (reference sequence). The CDR3, as DNA: TGTGCCAGCAGCCCCACGGGGGGGTCAGGTTGGTACTCCTACGAGCAGTACTTC. Encoded protein: CASSPTGGSGWYSYEQYF.

V gene TRBV7-8 combines with J gene TRBJ1-4; TRBD1 matches 8 bases. From germline, CDR1 is SGHVS and CDR2 FQNEAQ. Trimming at V came to 3 bases and at J to 8 bases, leaving 8 bases not matched to a gene. The CDR3 consists of 15 residues. The CDR3 sequence is CASSFDRGYEEKLFF. CDR3 DNA: TGTGCCAGCAGCTTCGACAGGGGATATGAGGAAAAACTGTTTTTT.

The genes are TRBV3-1 (or the pseudogene TRBV3-2) and TRBJ1-3; tentatively, D is TRBD1 (6 bases). This CDR3 has 15 amino acids. From germline, CDR1 is LGHDT and CDR2 YNNKEL (reference sequence). The V gene lost 4 bases and the J gene lost 4 bases, with 14 bases spanning the gap. For the CDR3, the DNA is TGTGCCAGCAGCCGCAGTACAGGGACAGGAAACACCATATATTTT. Residues: CASSRSTGTGNTIYF.

This clone was seen just once. The V call is TRBV9, the J call TRBJ2-7; D ambiguous. The germline CDR1 and CDR2 sequences are SGDLS and YYNGEE. Between the trimmed V and J ends, which lost 1 base and 0 bases, there was a span of 8 bases. The CDR3 is 14 amino acids. Written as DNA, the CDR3 is TGTGCCAGCAGCGTAAGTGGCAACTCCTACGAGCAGTACTTC. Translated, it gives CASSVSGNSYEQYF.

The CDR3: CASSSPGTSGSQETQYF. CDR3 bases: TGTGCCAGCAGCTCTCCTGGGACTAGCGGAAGTCAAGAGACCCAGTACTTC. The chain employs TRBV5-4 and TRBJ2-5, with TRBD2 matching over 11 bases. The CDR3 sequence is 17 residues long. Trimming at V came to 3 bases and at J to 2 bases, leaving 9 bases not matched to a gene. Germline CDR1 reads SGHNT; CDR2 reads YYREEE (reference sequence).

The V call is TRBV4-1, the J call TRBJ1-2; tentative D call: TRBD1 (6 bases). The V end was cut by 0 bases, the J end by 2 bases, with 13 bases between. The germline gives CDR1 MGHRA, CDR2 YSYEKL. The CDR3 has 16 amino acids. CDR3 amino acids: CASSQDITTGNYGYTF. As DNA, the CDR3 is TGCGCCAGCAGCCAAGATATAACAACAGGGAACTATGGCTACACCTTC.

The CDR3: CASSGGQGAGYGYTF. In DNA form, the CDR3 reads TGTGCCAGCAGCGGGGGACAGGGGGCGGGCTATGGCTACACCTTC. The chain recombines TRBV5-6 with TRBJ1-2; 12 positions match TRBD1. Germline V gives CDR1 SGHDT, CDR2 YYEEEE. The J segment lost 4 bases and the V segment lost 4 bases, leaving 5 bases of the junction unmatched. The CDR3 sequence is 15 residues long.

This clone came up a few times. V gene TRBV6-5 combines with J gene TRBJ1-2; a weak D match, TRBD1 (6 bases). Looked up from germline, CDR1 is MNHEY and CDR2 is SVGAGI. Trimming left V 6 bases short and J 6 bases short, with 14 bases between. This CDR3 region has 13 residues. CDR3 sequence (DNA): TGTGCCAGCAGAATACAGGGCGGGCATGGCTACACCTTC. Translated, it gives CASRIQGGHGYTF.

The chain combines TRBV6-6 with TRBJ1-5; TRBD1 matches at 10 bases. V shed 1 base, J shed 2 bases, and the junction held 2 bases outside the gene matches. In germline, CDR1 is MNHNY, CDR2 SVGAGI (reference sequence). The CDR3 is made up of 16 amino acids. The CDR3, as DNA: TGTGCCAGCAGTTACTTGACAGGGGGCGGCAATCAGCCCCAGCATTTT. This codes for CASSYLTGGGNQPQHF.

This clone appeared a few times. The V call is TRBV6-5, the J call TRBJ2-1; unclear D gene. CDR1 is MNHEY, CDR2 SVGAGI, per germline. Trimming removed 6 bases at V and 0 bases at J, with 12 bases between. This CDR3 is built from 15 residues. CDR3 DNA: TGTGCCAGCAGCGCCGACATAGGCTCCTACAATGAGCAGTTCTTC. Protein: CASSADIGSYNEQFF.

The V gene is TRBV5-4, the J gene TRBJ2-7; D gene uncertain. Germline V CDR1 and CDR2: SGHNT, YYREEE (reference sequence). V was cut by 0 bases and J by 0 bases, with 10 bases left in between. This CDR3 is built from 15 residues. The CDR3 loop is CASSLVRSSSYEQYF. The CDR3 nucleotides are TGTGCCAGCAGCTTGGTACGGAGCAGCTCCTACGAGCAGTACTTC.

This chain links TRBV28 with TRBJ1-2; 7 bases agree with TRBD1. Germline CDR1 reads MDHEN; CDR2 reads SYDVKM. Germline trimming cut 3 bases from V and 5 bases from J; bases unmatched to any gene: 15. The CDR3 is 17 amino acids. The chain's CDR3 is CASSFRDRRGDPYGYTF. Here the CDR3 DNA reads TGTGCCAGCAGTTTTAGGGACAGACGAGGGGACCCTTATGGCTACACCTTC.

The V call is TRBV6-5, the J call TRBJ1-5; a possible D gene is TRBD1 (6 bases). Trimming left V 7 bases short and J 9 bases short, with 22 bases between. The germline gives CDR1 MNHEY, CDR2 SVGAGI. CDR3 size: 15 residues. The CDR3 region is CASTGDILWGGPQHF. For the CDR3, the DNA is TGTGCCAGCACAGGGGACATCCTCTGGGGGGGGCCCCAGCATTTT.

The J gene is TRBJ2-1, the V gene TRBV6-6; D possibly corresponds to TRBD2 (5 bases). Germline V gene data show CDR1 as MNHNY and CDR2 as SVGAGI (reference sequence). V shed 6 bases and J shed 0 bases, with 6 bases lying between them. This CDR3 comprises 13 residues. The chain's CDR3 is CASRRDSYNEQFF. The CDR3 bases are TGTGCCAGCAGGAGGGACTCCTACAATGAGCAGTTCTTC.

The gene calls are TRBV9 and TRBJ2-5; 8 nucleotides agree with TRBD2. Germline CDR1 and CDR2: SGDLS and YYNGEE. The CDR3 length is 16 residues. V shed 0 bases and J 2 bases; nucleotides not matched to a gene: 6. Written as DNA, the CDR3 is TGTGCCAGCAGCGTAGGGACTAGCAGAGGGCAAGAGACCCAGTACTTC. This translates into CASSVGTSRGQETQYF.

This clone has only one observation. The chain combines TRBV28 with TRBJ1-2; 8 nucleotides align to TRBD1. The CDR3 sequence is 14 residues long. CDR1 is MDHEN and CDR2 is SYDVKM in the germline V gene. J was trimmed by 4 bases and V by 2 bases; bases with no gene match: 3. The CDR3 sequence: CASSLPGQGYGYTF. The CDR3 DNA follows: TGTGCCAGCAGTTTACCCGGACAGGGCTATGGCTACACCTTC.

CDR3 nucleotides: TGTGCCAGTAGTATAAGACAGATCAATCAGCCCCAGCATTTT. It encodes CASSIRQINQPQHF. The J gene is TRBJ1-5, the V gene TRBV19, with D possibly TRBD1 on 5 matching bases. The V gene lost 2 bases and the J gene lost 3 bases, with 8 bases spanning the gap. This CDR3 is built from 14 residues. Germline CDR1 and CDR2: LNHDA and SQIVND (reference sequence).

V and J are TRBV6-6 and TRBJ1-4, with TRBD1 as a possible D gene (5 bases). The V end was cut by 0 bases, the J end by 8 bases, with 13 bases between. Germline lookup yields CDR1 MNHNY and CDR2 SVGAGI (reference sequence). CDR3 length equals 15 residues. The CDR3 loop is CASSYSGGSREKLFF. CDR3 bases: TGTGCCAGCAGTTACTCGGGGGGGAGTAGGGAAAAACTGTTTTTT.